These T cell receptor beta chains were read from a single sample in a study of identical twins. TCRdb re-called the 5' RACE reads with MiXCR, one entry per CDR3 protein. The sample lists fewer than 350,000 distinct CDR3 sequences, under 9.5% seen once, with over 2% in the top ten. These data also featured in a second study, about yellow fever vaccine responses in identical twins.

Material: memory (CD45RO+) T cells sorted from blood. The receptor set was obtained from a woman under 30 in good health. CDR3s include the opening cysteine and the closing phenylalanine or tryptophan. The order of the fields is clone size, J gene, D gene, V gene, CDR3 protein, CDR3 DNA. D genes are given only for firm matches. Not every row has a clone size; where given, it reads once, few, many or a size class.

>few|TRBJ1-6|-|TRBV11-2
CASSGWTDPNSPLHF
TGTGCCAGCAGCGGCTGGACGGACCCTAATTCACCCCTCCACTTT
>-|TRBJ1-1|-|TRBV18
CASSPQQDQNTEAFF
TGTGCCAGCTCACCGCAACAGGACCAGAACACTGAAGCTTTCTTT
>many|TRBJ2-3|-|TRBV12-3/TRBV12-4
CASRGGRIGDTQYF
TGTGCCAGCAGAGGTGGGAGAATCGGAGATACGCAGTATTTT
>-|TRBJ1-1|-|TRBV4-1
CASSQETQSWNTEAFF
TGCGCCAGCAGCCAAGAGACACAGAGCTGGAACACTGAAGCTTTCTTT
>few|TRBJ2-1|-|TRBV6-4
CASSDSAHNEQFF
TGTGCCAGCAGTGACTCGGCACACAATGAGCAGTTCTTC
>many|TRBJ2-6|-|TRBV29-1
CSVVLSRGVSGANVLTF
TGCAGCGTTGTTTTATCCAGGGGGGTGTCTGGGGCCAACGTCCTGACTTTC
>many|TRBJ1-1|-|TRBV7-3
CASSFSGIGSRTEAFF
TGTGCCAGCAGCTTCTCAGGGATTGGGAGTCGCACTGAAGCTTTCTTT
>many|TRBJ2-3|-|TRBV10-2
CATTGLVADTQYF
TGCGCCACCACGGGACTCGTGGCAGATACGCAGTATTTT
>-|TRBJ1-1|-|TRBV5-5
CASSEDIDGNTEAFF
TGTGCCAGCAGTGAGGACATCGACGGGAACACTGAAGCTTTCTTT
>-|TRBJ2-2|-|TRBV12-3/TRBV12-4
CASRVSIPGELFF
TGTGCCAGCAGGGTTTCTATTCCCGGGGAGCTGTTTTTT